Described below is a single TCR beta chain sequence and its context. TCRdb's table, derived via immunoSEQ multiplex PCR, lists solely in-frame clones and lacks some. This table holds 650,000 to 950,000 clones, approximately 85% found once. J lost 8 bases, V lost 2 bases, and 1 base had no gene match. Per germline, CDR1 MDHEN and CDR2 SYDVKM. This CDR3 has 13 amino acids. This specimen belongs to a study of shared T cell receptors in the human thymus. These same records also appear under a second study, on human thymus T cells. From that report: Those donating were healthy Finnish infants in corrective surgery for congenital heart defects. During corrective heart surgery, resections were taken, and the thymus tissue came from them. Repertoires from thymus and blood appeared to show biased V and J gene usage. Related research examined unrelated individuals and reported that their thymic repertoires overlapped highly.

The rearrangement joins TRBV28 to TRBJ1-1, with 11 bases aligning to TRBD1. This TCR was sampled from a girl younger than two with a congenital heart defect. Sequencing was done on a sample of thymocytes. This CDR3 reads CASSLRDRGEAFF. The CDR3 DNA reads TGTGCCAGCAGTTTACGGGACAGGGGGGAAGCTTTCTTT.